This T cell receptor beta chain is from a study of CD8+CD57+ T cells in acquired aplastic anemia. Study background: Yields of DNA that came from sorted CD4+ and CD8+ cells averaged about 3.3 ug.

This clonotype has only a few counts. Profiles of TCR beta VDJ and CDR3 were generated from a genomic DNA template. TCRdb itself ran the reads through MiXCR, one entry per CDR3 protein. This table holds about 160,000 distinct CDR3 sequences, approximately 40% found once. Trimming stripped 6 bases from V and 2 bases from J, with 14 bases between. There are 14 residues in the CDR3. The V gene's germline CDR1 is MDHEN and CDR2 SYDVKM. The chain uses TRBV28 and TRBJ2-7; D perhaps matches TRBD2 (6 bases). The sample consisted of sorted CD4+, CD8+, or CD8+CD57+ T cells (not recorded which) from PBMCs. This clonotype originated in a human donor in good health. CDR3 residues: CASRTTRGPYEQYF. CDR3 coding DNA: TGTGCCAGCAGGACGACTAGGGGACCCTACGAGCAGTACTTC.